Listed here is a single T cell receptor (beta chain). Its antigen is as yet unknown. These data originate in a study of cytomegalovirus exposure and HLA in healthy donors. General study results and limits: A later analysis found most CMV-associated TCR beta chains apparently HLA-restricted.

The PCR employed 60 Vbeta primers together with 13 Jbeta primers. Method: immunoSEQ multiplex PCR; TCRdb's copy keeps in-frame clones and lacks some. The sample holds 140,000 to 150,000 clones, 82% seen once. Material for sequencing was PBMCs. The receptor was derived from a male donor in good health and CMV-seronegative.

CDR3 nucleotide sequence: TGCGCCAGCAGCTTGGATGCGGGAGGGTTTAGCGATGAGCAGTTCTTC. Its translation: CASSLDAGGFSDEQFF. This chain uses TRBV5-1 with TRBJ2-1, with 9 bases fitting TRBD2. V lost 0 bases, J lost 8 bases, and 9 bases stayed unmatched. Germline V gene sequence: CDR1 SGHRS, CDR2 YFSETQ. The CDR3 loop spans 16 amino acids.